The 29 T cell receptor beta chains presented below share a single source sample, sequenced in a study of shared clonotypes between healthy human individuals. The protocol was immunoSEQ multiplex PCR, while the TCRdb copy is restricted to in-frame clones and leaves out a portion. The sample holds fewer than 2.5 million clones, more than 85% seen once. The sample was naive CD4+ T cells from PBMCs. Subset given: CD45RA+ positively selected. All receptors derive from a man between 18 and 29 years old in good health. Some clones in this sample may be carry-over from other donors' samples.

The chain combines TRBV11-1 with TRBJ2-6, with D tentatively TRBD1 (5 bases). This CDR3 has 14 amino acids. Trimming shortened V by 4 bases and J by 2 bases, and 6 bases separated the two germline ends. In germline, CDR1 is SGHAT, CDR2 FQDESV (reference sequence). This CDR3 reads CASSSGPGANVLTF. CDR3 nucleotide sequence: TGTGCCAGCAGCTCAGGGCCTGGGGCCAACGTCCTGACTTTC.

This clone was observed a single time. The rearrangement uses TRBV9 and TRBJ2-1, with 7 nucleotides matching TRBD1. The trim removed 0 bases at V and 10 bases at J, leaving 1 base unmatched. The CDR3 length is 12 residues. Per the germline V gene, CDR1 is SGDLS and CDR2 is YYNGEE. CDR3 protein: CASSVVGQEQFF. The CDR3 bases are TGTGCCAGCAGCGTAGTGGGACAGGAGCAGTTCTTC.

The chain recombines TRBV11-2 with TRBJ2-1, with D perhaps matching TRBD2 (6 bases). The germline V gene has CDR1 SGHAT and CDR2 FQNNGV. Deletions cut 5 bases from V and 2 bases from J, with 19 bases between. The CDR3 length is 17 residues. The CDR3 here is CASSPNRGGTAYNEQFF. The DNA for the CDR3 is TGTGCCAGCAGCCCAAATCGGGGCGGGACGGCCTACAATGAGCAGTTCTTC.

The chain is built from TRBV7-7 and TRBJ2-7, with D maybe TRBD1 (6 bases). CDR1 and CDR2 (germline): SSHAT, FNYEAQ (reference sequence). The V and J ends lost 2 bases and 6 bases respectively, with 17 bases between them. The length of the CDR3 is 15 residues. The DNA of the CDR3 is TGTGCCAGCAGCTTAATACTCCGGGACATCTGCGAGCAGTACTTC. Encoded protein: CASSLILRDICEQYF.

The rearrangement joins TRBV7-2 to TRBJ2-2, with D maybe TRBD2 (5 bases). V lost 5 bases, J lost 6 bases, and 13 bases lay in between. The V gene's germline CDR1 is SGHTA and CDR2 FQGNSA. The CDR3 spans 14 residues. This chain's CDR3 is CASSPWTAPGELFF. As DNA, the CDR3 is TGTGCCAGCAGCCCTTGGACTGCCCCCGGGGAGCTGTTTTTT.

The chain combines TRBV19 with TRBJ2-7, with D tentatively TRBD2 (5 bases). Trimming removed 6 bases at V and 6 bases at J, with 12 bases between. Germline V CDR1 and CDR2: LNHDA, SQIVND (reference sequence). CDR3 length equals 12 residues. CDR3 nucleotide sequence: TGTGCCAGTAGATCACGGGATTCCGAGCAGTACTTC. This translates into CASRSRDSEQYF.

This chain connects TRBV5-1 to TRBJ2-1; the match to TRBD1 covers 11 bases. Germline V gives CDR1 SGHRS, CDR2 YFSETQ. CDR3 size: 15 residues. V lost 2 bases and J lost 5; bases outside the gene matches: 3. DNA for the CDR3: TGCGCCAGCAGCTTAGGGGACAGGGGGAACAATGAGCAGTTCTTC. This codes for CASSLGDRGNNEQFF.

This chain links TRBV25-1 with TRBJ1-1; D ambiguous. This CDR3 spans 16 amino acids. Germline V gene data show CDR1 as MGHDK and CDR2 as SYGVNS. Between the trimmed V and J ends, which lost 1 base and 0 bases, there was a span of 12 bases. The CDR3 spells CASSELGAGMNTEAFF. The CDR3 nucleotides read TGTGCCAGCAGTGAATTAGGCGCGGGAATGAACACTGAAGCTTTCTTT.

The chain employs TRBV28 and TRBJ2-7; the match to TRBD1 covers 8 bases. CDR3 length equals 15 residues. In germline, CDR1 is MDHEN, CDR2 SYDVKM. V trimming: 1 base; J trimming: 3 bases; junction bases outside the gene matches: 5. The CDR3 loop reads CASSLFGTGHYEQYF. The CDR3 DNA is TGTGCCAGCAGTTTATTCGGGACAGGCCACTACGAGCAGTACTTC.

The chain has TRBV2 and TRBJ2-3, with D unresolved. The CDR3 loop spans 13 amino acids. Germline V lookup: CDR1 SNHLY, CDR2 FYNNEI. The V and J ends lost 4 bases and 4 bases respectively, with 9 bases between them. The CDR3 DNA reads as TGTGCCAGCAGTGTTAACCGGGCAGATACGCAGTATTTT. Its translation is CASSVNRADTQYF.

The genes are TRBV28 and TRBJ1-1; no reliable D call. CDR3 length: 15 residues. The germline V and J ends were trimmed by 1 base and 0 bases, with 9 bases remaining between them. Germline V gene sequence: CDR1 MDHEN, CDR2 SYDVKM. The CDR3 bases are TGTGCCAGCAGTTTATTGCGGGCTATGAACACTGAAGCTTTCTTT. Protein product: CASSLLRAMNTEAFF.

The CDR3 region is CASSVATATYEQYF. The CDR3 DNA reads TGTGCCAGCAGCGTAGCAACGGCTACCTACGAGCAGTACTTC. This sequence joins TRBV9 and TRBJ2-7; D unclear. This CDR3 spans 14 amino acids. The ends were cut back, 0 bases at V and 2 bases at J, with 9 bases in the middle. Germline V CDR1 and CDR2: SGDLS, YYNGEE.

Worth noting for this clone: Other DNA sequences in the sample encode the same CDR3. The chain carries TRBV5-1 and TRBJ1-5; D is perhaps TRBD1 (5 bases). The CDR3 extends over 13 amino acids. The V end was cut by 0 bases, the J end by 7 bases, with 8 bases between. Germline CDR1 SGHRS, CDR2 YFSETQ. The CDR3 nucleotides are TGCGCCAGCAGCTTGGAGGGGTCCCAGCCCCAGCATTTT. Protein sequence: CASSLEGSQPQHF. Full variable domain (missing parts from reference TRBV5-1 and TRBJ1-5): KAGVTQTPRYLIKTRGQQVTLSCSPISGHRSVSWYQQTPGQGLQFLFEYFSETQRNKGNFPGRFSGRQFSNSRSEMNVSTLELGDSALYLCASSLEGSQPQHFGDGTRLSIL.

The chain carries TRBV28 and TRBJ2-3, with a weak D call TRBD2 (5 bases). The CDR3 has 12 amino acids. The V gene lost 8 bases and the J gene lost 4 bases, with 10 bases spanning the gap. Germline CDR1 is MDHEN and CDR2 is SYDVKM. The CDR3 nucleotides read TGTGCCAGCGGACTTCGGGCAGATACGCAGTATTTT. It encodes CASGLRADTQYF.

This clone occurred once. The genes are TRBV11-2 and TRBJ1-3; D is ambiguous. This CDR3 spans 16 amino acids. CDR1 is SGHAT and CDR2 is FQNNGV in the germline V gene. Between the trimmed V and J ends, which lost 2 bases and 0 bases, there was a span of 11 bases. The CDR3, as DNA: TGTGCCAGCAGCTTATCTACTGTGGACTCTGGAAACACCATATATTTT. It specifies CASSLSTVDSGNTIYF.

About this clone itself: Additional DNA sequences in this sample encode the identical CDR3. V usage is TRBV4-1 and J usage is TRBJ2-3, with 11 bases that match TRBD2. This CDR3 contains 16 residues. V trimming: 2 bases; J trimming: 3 bases; junction bases outside the gene matches: 4. Germline V gene sequence: CDR1 MGHRA, CDR2 YSYEKL. In DNA form, the CDR3 reads TGCGCCAGCAGCCAACCCACTAGCGGGAGAACAGATACGCAGTATTTT. Its protein is CASSQPTSGRTDTQYF.

Here the CDR3 DNA reads TGTGCCAGCAGTTTCCGGAGGAAGGATGAGCAGTTCTTC. The encoded protein is CASSFRRKDEQFF. The chain couples TRBV27 to TRBJ2-1, with a tentative D call TRBD2 (5 bases). The V gene lost 3 bases and the J gene lost 8 bases, with 11 bases spanning the gap. CDR1 and CDR2 from the germline V gene are MNHEY and SMNVEV (reference sequence). The CDR3 has 13 residues.

The chain recombines TRBV2 with TRBJ1-2; 8 bases align to TRBD1. The length of the CDR3 is 14 residues. The germline CDR1 and CDR2 sequences are SNHLY and FYNNEI. V shed 6 bases and J 14 bases; nucleotides not matched to a gene: 17. The CDR3 DNA is TGTGCCAGCAGGGCACAGGGGGGGGAAGCAGGAGAGACCTTC. As protein: CASRAQGGEAGETF. Filled out from reference TRBV2 and TRBJ1-2, the complete variable domain reads EPEVTQTPSHQVTQMGQEVILRCVPISNHLYFYWYRQILGQKVEFLVSFYNNEISEKSEIFDDQFSVERPDGSNFTLKIRSTKLEDSAMYFCASRAQGGEAGETFGSGTRLTVV.

Details on this clone: Other DNA sequences from this sample encode an identical CDR3 as well. This chain connects TRBV7-9 to TRBJ1-3, with D possibly matching TRBD1 (6 bases). From germline, CDR1 is SEHNR and CDR2 FQNEAQ (reference sequence). The V gene lost 2 bases and the J gene lost 4 bases, with 9 bases spanning the gap. This CDR3 comprises 14 residues. The DNA for the CDR3 is TGTGCCAGCAGCTTACAGGGGTCAGGAAACACCATATATTTT. Residues: CASSLQGSGNTIYF.

The chain uses TRBV4-3 and TRBJ2-7, with 10 bases aligning to TRBD1. With 1 base clipped from V and 2 bases from J, the junction kept 11 bases outside the gene matches. The CDR3 consists of 18 residues. Germline V gene sequence: CDR1 LGHNA, CDR2 YSLEER. The DNA for the CDR3 is TGCGCCAGCAGCCAAGCCGGGACAGGGGCCTCTAGGGCCTACGAGCAGTACTTC. Its protein is CASSQAGTGASRAYEQYF.

The rearrangement uses TRBV18 and TRBJ2-1; 9 bases agree with TRBD2. Germline-derived CDR1 and CDR2 are KGHSH and LQKENI. The CDR3 has 15 amino acids. The V segment lost 1 base and the J segment 8 bases; nucleotides outside the gene matches: 6. The CDR3 sequence is CASSPQRTSDYEQFF. DNA of the CDR3: TGTGCCAGCTCACCACAAAGGACTAGCGACTATGAGCAGTTCTTC.

The CDR3 is CASSPSSWPGAAFPGELFF. CDR3 bases: TGTGCCAGTAGTCCCTCCTCATGGCCGGGGGCCGCCTTCCCCGGGGAGCTGTTTTTT. The chain is built from TRBV19 and TRBJ2-2; tentatively, D is TRBD1 or TRBD2 (6 bases each). V was trimmed by 5 bases and J by 6 bases, leaving 28 bases between them. The CDR3 length is 19 residues. The germline gives CDR1 LNHDA, CDR2 SQIVND (reference sequence).

V and J are TRBV28 and TRBJ2-7; D ambiguous. The CDR3 sequence is 14 residues long. Germline V gene sequence: CDR1 MDHEN, CDR2 SYDVKM. V dropped 7 bases and J dropped 1 base, with 14 bases sitting between them. The CDR3 DNA reads TGTGCCAGCACCCCGCTGAGGAATTCCTACGAGCAGTACTTC. This encodes CASTPLRNSYEQYF.

The genes are TRBV29-1 and TRBJ1-3; 8 bases map to TRBD1. V trimming: 4 bases; J trimming: 4 bases; junction bases outside the gene matches: 6. Germline V gene lookup returns CDR1 SQVTM and CDR2 ANQGSEA. The CDR3 length is 14 residues. The CDR3 DNA sequence: TGCAGCGTTGGGGACAGGCTGAACGGAAACACCATATATTTT. Translation: CSVGDRLNGNTIYF.

The J gene is TRBJ2-7, the V gene TRBV14; 10 bases fit TRBD1. The germline V gene encodes CDR1 SGHDN and CDR2 FVKESK. V trimming: 4 bases; J trimming: 3 bases; junction bases outside the gene matches: 6. The CDR3 contains 15 residues. The CDR3 here is CASSLGGTGVYEQYF. The CDR3, as DNA: TGTGCCAGCAGCCTCGGTGGGACAGGGGTCTACGAGCAGTACTTC.

As regards this clone: Within the sample, other DNA sequences also encode this same CDR3. The rearrangement uses TRBV4-1 and TRBJ1-5; TRBD1 is a possible D gene (5 bases). V was pared by 1 base and J by 6 bases, with 10 bases between. From germline, CDR1 is MGHRA and CDR2 YSYEKL. The CDR3 loop spans 14 amino acids. The CDR3 here is CASSQGQGGQPQHF. The CDR3 nucleotides are TGCGCCAGCAGCCAAGGGCAGGGAGGTCAGCCCCAGCATTTT.

The chain uses TRBV30 and TRBJ2-1, with D hard to call. Germline V gives CDR1 GTSNPN, CDR2 SVGIG (reference sequence). This CDR3 is built from 13 residues. Trimming removed 0 bases at V and 3 bases at J, with 6 bases between. The CDR3 coding sequence is TGTGCCTGGAGTGTGGAGAGCTACAATGAGCAGTTCTTC. Residues: CAWSVESYNEQFF.

The genes are TRBV4-1 and TRBJ1-3; D not resolved. The length of the CDR3 is 15 residues. In germline, CDR1 is MGHRA, CDR2 YSYEKL. Trimming removed 4 bases at V and 2 bases at J, with 12 bases between. The CDR3 region is CASSRTGSAGNTIYF. CDR3 coding DNA: TGCGCCAGCAGCCGAACGGGGTCGGCTGGAAACACCATATATTTT.

V is TRBV27 and J is TRBJ2-7, with D possibly TRBD2 on 5 matching bases. V was trimmed by 5 bases and J by 0 bases, leaving 11 bases between them. This CDR3 is built from 14 residues. Germline-derived CDR1 and CDR2 are MNHEY and SMNVEV (reference sequence). The CDR3 DNA reads as TGTGCCAGCAGTCGGGGTAGTGACTCCTACGAGCAGTACTTC. Amino acid sequence: CASSRGSDSYEQYF.